One T cell receptor beta chain is described in this entry. The sample is drawn from a study of blood T cell repertoires in COVID-19. Repertoires were generated with immunoSEQ multiplex PCR, while TCRdb's copy carries only in-frame clones and drops some. This sample has around 110,000 clones, with just over 85% found just once. The CDR3 consists of 14 residues. V trimming: 0 bases; J trimming: 4 bases; junction bases outside the gene matches: 2. From germline, CDR1 is SGHRS and CDR2 YFSETQ. Sequenced input: peripheral blood. The chain recombines TRBV5-1 with TRBJ1-1; 8 positions match TRBD1. The receptor's source is a man aged 40-49 years with acute or convalescent COVID-19. CDR3 sequence: CASSLGQGATEAFF. The CDR3 nucleotides are TGCGCCAGCAGCTTGGGCCAGGGGGCCACTGAAGCTTTCTTT.